A selection of T cell receptor beta chains follows, all from one sample in a study of blood T cell repertoires in COVID-19. Some clones are missing from TCRdb's copy, which holds only in-frame ones; the method was immunoSEQ multiplex PCR. The table lists 380,000 or so clones, around 84% of them singletons. Sequencing used peripheral blood. These receptors originate from a human donor with acute or convalescent COVID-19. The donor label of this sample is uncertain. CDR3s include the opening cysteine and the closing phenylalanine or tryptophan. Fields, in order: J gene, D gene, V gene, clone size, CDR3 DNA, CDR3 protein. D genes are given only for firm matches. Not all rows give a size; the values are once, few, many and, for expanded clones, a class.

j_gene: TRBJ1-4
d_gene: TRBD1
v_gene: TRBV5-5
abundance: .
CDR3nt: TGTGCCAGCAGCGTACAGGGGTTGAATGAAAAACTGTTTTTT
CDR3aa: CASSVQGLNEKLFF

j_gene: TRBJ2-2
d_gene: .
v_gene: TRBV5-1
abundance: .
CDR3nt: TGCGCCAGCAGCTTGGCGGCGGCGAACACCGGGGAGCTGTTTTTT
CDR3aa: CASSLAAANTGELFF

j_gene: TRBJ2-5
d_gene: TRBD2
v_gene: TRBV11-3
abundance: .
CDR3nt: TGTGCCAGCAGCTTAGGGACTAGCGGTCTCCAAGAGACCCAGTACTTC
CDR3aa: CASSLGTSGLQETQYF

j_gene: TRBJ2-7
d_gene: TRBD2
v_gene: TRBV3-1/TRBV3-2
abundance: .
CDR3nt: TGTGCCAGCAGCCAAACTAGCGGGGGGGCCAAAAGGTACGAGCAGTACTTC
CDR3aa: CASSQTSGGAKRYEQYF

j_gene: TRBJ2-3
d_gene: .
v_gene: TRBV5-4
abundance: few
CDR3nt: TGTGCCAGCAGCCCCCCCTCTCCGGCAGATACGCAGTATTTT
CDR3aa: CASSPPSPADTQYF

j_gene: TRBJ1-2
d_gene: .
v_gene: TRBV28
abundance: .
CDR3nt: TGTGCCAGCAGTGCCGGGGGGAGGATGGGGTATGGCTACACCTTC
CDR3aa: CASSAGGRMGYGYTF

j_gene: TRBJ1-2
d_gene: .
v_gene: TRBV5-8
abundance: .
CDR3nt: TGTGCCAGCAGCTTGGCCTCCGGCAGGGCGGCGGGCTACACCTTC
CDR3aa: CASSLASGRAAGYTF

j_gene: TRBJ1-6
d_gene: TRBD1
v_gene: TRBV5-4
abundance: once
CDR3nt: TGTGCCAGCAGTTCCGGGACAGGGCCAAGGGATAATTCACCCCTCCACTTT
CDR3aa: CASSSGTGPRDNSPLHF

j_gene: TRBJ1-2
d_gene: .
v_gene: TRBV6-5
abundance: .
CDR3nt: TGTGCCAGCAGTCCCCTCCGGGGGAGGGATGGCTACACCTTC
CDR3aa: CASSPLRGRDGYTF

j_gene: TRBJ2-3
d_gene: TRBD2
v_gene: TRBV3-1/TRBV3-2
abundance: .
CDR3nt: TGTGCCAGCAGGAGCGGGGTAACTAGCACAGATACGCAGTATTTT
CDR3aa: CASRSGVTSTDTQYF

j_gene: TRBJ1-1
d_gene: TRBD1
v_gene: TRBV7-9
abundance: .
CDR3nt: TGTGCCAGCAGTAGCAGGGACAGGGGCGCTGAAGCTTTCTTT
CDR3aa: CASSSRDRGAEAFF

j_gene: TRBJ2-7
d_gene: TRBD1
v_gene: TRBV18
abundance: .
CDR3nt: TGTGCCAGCTCACCGTGGGACAGGGTAGGGGAGCAGTACTTC
CDR3aa: CASSPWDRVGEQYF

j_gene: TRBJ1-2
d_gene: .
v_gene: TRBV27
abundance: .
CDR3nt: TGTGCCAGCAGTCCGAAGTGGGGGGCTAACTATGGCTACACCTTC
CDR3aa: CASSPKWGANYGYTF